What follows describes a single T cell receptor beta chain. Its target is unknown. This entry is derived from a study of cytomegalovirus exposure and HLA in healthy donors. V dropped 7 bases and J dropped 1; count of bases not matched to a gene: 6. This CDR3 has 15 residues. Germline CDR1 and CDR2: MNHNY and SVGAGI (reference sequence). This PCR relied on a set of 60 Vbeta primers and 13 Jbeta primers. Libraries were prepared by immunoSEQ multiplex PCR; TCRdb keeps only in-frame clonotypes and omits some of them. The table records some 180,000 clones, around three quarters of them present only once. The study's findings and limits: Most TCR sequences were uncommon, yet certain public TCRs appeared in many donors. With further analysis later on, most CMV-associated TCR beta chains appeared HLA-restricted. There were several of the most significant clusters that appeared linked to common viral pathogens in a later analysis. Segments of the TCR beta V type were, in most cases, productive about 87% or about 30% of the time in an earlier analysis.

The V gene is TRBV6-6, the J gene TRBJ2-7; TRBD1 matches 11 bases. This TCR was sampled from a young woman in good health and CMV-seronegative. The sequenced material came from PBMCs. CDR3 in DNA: TGTGCCAGCATCGCCCGGGACAGGGGGTCCTACGAGCAGTACTTC. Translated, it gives CASIARDRGSYEQYF.